The 19 T cell receptor beta chains listed next were all sequenced from one sample in a study of T cells in Graves' hyperthyroidism and ophthalmopathy. What was amplified from RNA transcripts were TCR beta CDR3 regions. The HTBI primer set served for first-round RT-PCR of the TCR CDR3. TCRdb independently ran MiXCR on the multiplex PCR reads; one entry per CDR3 protein. The sample carries roughly 330,000 distinct CDR3 sequences, 16% recorded once. The specimen sequenced was blood. The source is a man between 25 and 39 years old with Graves' hyperthyroidism.

This clonotype was detected many times. The V call is TRBV7-9, the J call TRBJ1-3; TRBD1 might be the D (5 bases). There are 14 residues in the CDR3. Germline assignment: CDR1 SEHNR and CDR2 FQNEAQ (reference sequence). Trimming took 2 bases from V and 5 from J, leaving 10 bases between them. The CDR3 bases are TGTGCCAGCAGCTTAACGACAGCCCGAAACACCATATATTTT. Translating it yields CASSLTTARNTIYF.

In its sample, this clonotype was seen many times. The V call is TRBV7-2, the J call TRBJ1-2, with 7 positions matching TRBD1. V shed 5 bases, J shed 2 bases, and the junction held 2 bases outside the gene matches. The CDR3 runs to 13 residues. The germline V gene encodes CDR1 SGHTA and CDR2 FQGNSA. CDR3 amino acids: CASSLGQNYGYTF. Here the CDR3 DNA reads TGTGCCAGCAGCCTGGGACAGAACTATGGCTACACCTTC. Drawing the rest from reference TRBV7-2 and TRBJ1-2, the complete variable domain is GAGVSQSPSNKVTEKGKDVELRCDPISGHTALYWYRQSLGQGLEFLIYFQGNSAPDKSGLPSDRFSAERTGGSVSTLTIQRTQQEDSAVYLCASSLGQNYGYTFGSGTRLTVV.

This clonotype was picked up many times. This rearrangement joins TRBV7-2 to TRBJ2-1, with 10 bases that match TRBD2. Per the germline V gene, CDR1 is SGHTA and CDR2 is FQGNSA. CDR3 size: 15 residues. Trimming removed 6 bases from V and 2 bases from J; junction bases left unmatched: 4. The CDR3 here is CASSILAGAYNEQFF. The CDR3 region has the DNA TGTGCCAGCAGTATCCTAGCGGGAGCCTACAATGAGCAGTTCTTC.

This clonotype showed up many times. The chain recombines TRBV29-1 with TRBJ2-7; a possible D gene is TRBD1 (6 bases). V lost 4 bases, J lost 2 bases, and 9 bases lay in between. The CDR3 runs to 12 residues. Germline values: CDR1 SQVTM, CDR2 ANQGSEA. This chain's CDR3 is CSVGQGTYEQYF. The DNA of the CDR3 is TGCAGCGTTGGGCAGGGGACCTACGAGCAGTACTTC.

This chain joins TRBV24-1 and TRBJ1-5, with 11 bases identical to TRBD1. V lost 3 bases and J lost 7; bases outside the gene matches: 4. The CDR3 covers 15 residues. Germline CDR1 reads KGHDR; CDR2 reads SFDVKD. The CDR3 protein is CATSDQGQGDQPQHF. CDR3 nucleotide sequence: TGTGCCACCAGTGATCAGGGACAGGGGGACCAGCCCCAGCATTTT.

The chain couples TRBV7-9 to TRBJ2-1; maybe TRBD1 (6 bases). The length of the CDR3 is 15 residues. Trimming shortened V by 2 bases and J by 2 bases, and 10 bases separated the two germline ends. Germline V gives CDR1 SEHNR, CDR2 FQNEAQ (reference sequence). Here the CDR3 reads CASSLWTVPYNEQFF. The DNA of the CDR3 is TGTGCCAGCAGCTTATGGACAGTACCCTACAATGAGCAGTTCTTC. Using reference TRBV7-9 and TRBJ2-1 for the parts outside the CDR3, the full variable domain is DTGVSQNPRHKITKRGQNVTFRCDPISEHNRLYWYRQTLGQGPEFLTYFQNEAQLEKSRLLSDRFSAERPKGSFSTLEIQRTEQGDSAMYLCASSLWTVPYNEQFFGPGTRLTVL.

The table lists this clonotype with many counts. The chain employs TRBV20-1 and TRBJ2-1, with 9 positions matching TRBD2. Germline V lookup: CDR1 DFQATT, CDR2 SNEGSKA (reference sequence). With 5 bases clipped from V and 4 bases from J, the junction kept 3 bases outside the gene matches. CDR3 length: 13 residues. CDR3: CSAATSGYNEQFF. Here the CDR3 DNA reads TGCAGTGCTGCGACTAGCGGTTACAATGAGCAGTTCTTC.

This clonotype was found a few times. The chain employs TRBV6-1 and TRBJ2-1; no definite D call. The CDR3 has 14 amino acids. Germline V gene data show CDR1 as MNHNS and CDR2 as SASEGT. Deletions cut 3 bases from V and 6 bases from J, with 12 bases between. CDR3 bases: TGTGCCAGCAGTGAGCCCTGGCCTACCAATGAGCAGTTCTTC. This encodes CASSEPWPTNEQFF.

To note about this clonotype: A much larger clone sits a single nucleotide away, making a read error possible. The chain links TRBV3-1 to TRBJ1-3; D gene ambiguous. The CDR3 covers 15 residues. In germline, CDR1 is LGHDT, CDR2 YNNKEL (reference sequence). The CDR3 here is CVSSQSFSSGNTIYF. CDR3 DNA sequence: TGTGTCAGCAGCCAGAGCTTCTCCTCTGGAAACACCATATATTTT.

In this sample, this clonotype turned up many times. This sequence joins TRBV29-1 and TRBJ2-1; perhaps TRBD1 as D (5 bases). Trimming left V 7 bases short and J 0 bases short, with 13 bases between. Germline CDR1 and CDR2: SQVTM and ANQGSEA. The CDR3 totals 14 residues. Written as DNA, the CDR3 is TGCAGCGCCCCCCGGACAACCTCCTACAATGAGCAGTTCTTC. It codes for CSAPRTTSYNEQFF.

V is TRBV9 and J is TRBJ2-7; perhaps TRBD1 as D (5 bases). The CDR3 has 15 amino acids. Trimming pared 2 bases from V and 0 bases from J, leaving 12 bases between. Germline lookup yields CDR1 SGDLS and CDR2 YYNGEE. The CDR3 DNA follows: TGTGCCAGCAGCGTGGCTCTGGACAACTCCTACGAGCAGTACTTC. Its translation is CASSVALDNSYEQYF.

This clonotype has just one count. The chain recombines TRBV6-2 or TRBV6-3 with TRBJ2-2; D remains unclear. Germline-derived CDR1 and CDR2 are MNHEY and SVGEGT. Trimming shortened V by 5 bases and J by 5 bases, and 12 bases separated the two germline ends. The CDR3 sequence is 14 residues long. The CDR3 DNA sequence: TGTGCCAGCAGTCGTATGGTTGAAACCGGGGAGCTGTTTTTT. It translates to CASSRMVETGELFF.

The gene calls are TRBV5-1 and TRBJ2-6; no clear D. Germline V CDR1 and CDR2: SGHRS, YFSETQ. The CDR3 consists of 15 residues. V lost 4 bases and J 0 bases, leaving 8 bases between the germline ends. Here the CDR3 DNA reads TGCGCCAGCAGCCCCGACTTCTCTGGGGCCAACGTCCTGACTTTC. Translated: CASSPDFSGANVLTF.

The chain uses TRBV20-1 and TRBJ2-7; D may be TRBD2 (5 bases). CDR1 and CDR2 from the germline V gene are DFQATT and SNEGSKA (reference sequence). V lost 5 bases and J 6 bases, leaving 14 bases between the germline ends. The CDR3 consists of 12 residues. CDR3 coding DNA: TGCAGTGCTGAAGGAGGTCGTGGCGAGCAGTACTTC. Translated: CSAEGGRGEQYF.

In this sample, this clonotype turned up a few times. This rearrangement joins TRBV6-1 to TRBJ1-5; D uncertain. The CDR3 covers 12 residues. V was trimmed by 5 bases and J by 7 bases, leaving 9 bases between them. Per germline, CDR1 MNHNS and CDR2 SASEGT. CDR3 DNA sequence: TGTGCCAGCAGTTATTTGGAGCAGCCCCAGCATTTT. It is translated as CASSYLEQPQHF.

This rearrangement joins TRBV9 to TRBJ2-5, with no clear D. The germline V gene has CDR1 SGDLS and CDR2 YYNGEE. This CDR3 has 14 amino acids. Trimming pared 0 bases from V and 5 bases from J, leaving 11 bases between. CDR3 in amino acids: CASSVGAGSETQYF. In nucleotides, the CDR3 is TGTGCCAGCAGCGTAGGGGCAGGTTCGGAGACCCAGTACTTC.

This clonotype was observed many times. This sequence joins TRBV20-1 and TRBJ2-5, with 9 positions matching TRBD2. From germline, CDR1 is DFQATT and CDR2 SNEGSKA (reference sequence). CDR3 length equals 19 residues. V lost 0 bases, J lost 1 base, and 15 bases stayed unmatched. This chain's CDR3 is CSARDRDVASGILQETQYF. CDR3 nucleotide sequence: TGCAGTGCTAGAGATCGGGATGTAGCTAGCGGGATCCTCCAAGAGACCCAGTACTTC.

This clonotype was seen repeatedly, ten times or more. V is TRBV6-1 and J is TRBJ2-2, with D possibly being TRBD2 (5 bases). Germline V gene lookup returns CDR1 MNHNS and CDR2 SASEGT. The V end was cut by 6 bases, the J end by 5 bases, with 7 bases between. The length of the CDR3 is 12 residues. CDR3 protein: CASRVATGELFF. DNA of the CDR3: TGTGCCAGCAGGGTAGCGACCGGGGAGCTGTTTTTT.

This clonotype was seen ten or more times. The gene calls are TRBV5-1 and TRBJ1-1, with unresolved D. The germline gives CDR1 SGHRS, CDR2 YFSETQ. The CDR3 has 14 residues. Trimming left V 0 bases short and J 1 base short, with 7 bases between. CDR3 sequence (DNA): TGCGCCAGCAGCTTGGGGCCTGAGAACACTGAAGCTTTCTTT. Amino acid sequence: CASSLGPENTEAFF.